This entry lists 31 T cell receptor beta chains sequenced from one sample in a study of spatial heterogeneity in lung cancer. Time point meaning: sample taken at primary tumor resection. Their recognized antigens are unknown. Study-wide points: For expanded intratumoral alpha and beta TCRs, counts tracked tumor mutation counts.

TCRdb re-called the 5' RACE reads with MiXCR, one entry per CDR3 protein. Of fewer than 11,000 distinct CDR3 sequences in the sample, less than 15% were seen once. The sample was lung tumor tissue, taken at surgery. These receptors originate from a male donor with early-stage non-small cell lung cancer.

On this clonotype itself: Because the library targeted alpha chains, this beta chain is an off-target read whose size means little. The V and J genes are TRBV12-3 or TRBV12-4 and TRBJ2-3, with 9 bases lining up with TRBD2. The CDR3 sequence is 15 residues long. Unmatched junction bases numbered 6, after V lost 6 bases and J lost 2 bases. CDR3 loop: CASRIAGANTDTQYF. The CDR3 DNA follows: TGTGCCAGCAGGATAGCGGGAGCCAACACAGATACGCAGTATTTT.

Turning to this clonotype: The library was prepared for alpha chains; this beta chain is a stray read, so its frequency means little. The chain couples TRBV20-1 to TRBJ1-2; no clear D. Germline CDR1 DFQATT, CDR2 SNEGSKA (reference sequence). The CDR3 contains 13 residues. V was trimmed by 1 base and J by 5 bases, leaving 11 bases between them. CDR3 loop: CSARADALYGYTF. The CDR3 DNA reads TGCAGTGCTAGAGCGGACGCACTGTATGGCTACACCTTC.

This clonotype has ten or more counts. One junction end does not reproduce the germline sequence, and a read error may be involved. This beta chain is off target for a library built for alpha chains, so its abundance means little. The V call is TRBV29-1, the J call TRBJ1-3; D remains ambiguous. The CDR3 length is 14 residues. CDR1 SQVTM and CDR2 ANQGSEA come from the germline V gene. CDR3 amino acids: CSVEDPNSGNTIYF. In DNA form, the CDR3 reads TGCAGCGTGGAAGATCCCAACTCTGGAAACACCATATATTTT.

This clonotype was detected many times. As an off-target read in a library built for alpha chains, this beta chain has a frequency of little significance. This chain uses TRBV4-1 with TRBJ1-1, with a weak D call TRBD1 (5 bases). The CDR3 totals 14 residues. Trimming pared 1 base from V and 5 bases from J, leaving 11 bases between. CDR1 and CDR2 from the germline V gene are MGHRA and YSYEKL. The CDR3: CASSQGEGRTEAFF. In DNA, the CDR3 is TGCGCCAGCAGCCAAGGAGAGGGGAGAACTGAAGCTTTCTTT.

This clonotype was picked up many times. The library was built for alpha chains, so this beta chain is an off-target read and its size means little. This chain joins TRBV12-3 or TRBV12-4 and TRBJ2-1, with D uncertain. V lost 6 bases to trimming and J lost 7 bases, with 10 bases between them. This CDR3 is built from 12 residues. The CDR3 nucleotides are TGTGCCAGCAGAGATGTGGGGAATGAGCAGTTCTTC. Protein product: CASRDVGNEQFF.

This clonotype was seen at least ten times. Since it is a stray read in a library aimed at alpha chains, this beta chain has a size that is not meaningful. This chain uses TRBV29-1 with TRBJ1-2; D is possibly TRBD1 (5 bases). CDR1 is SQVTM and CDR2 is ANQGSEA in the germline V gene. V gave up 6 bases and J gave up 5 bases, with 7 bases separating them. CDR3 size: 10 residues. The CDR3 DNA reads as TGCAGCGTGACAGAGTATGGCTACACCTTC. This sequence encodes CSVTEYGYTF.

This clonotype showed up many times. This beta chain is a stray read from a library made for alpha chains; its abundance is not meaningful. The chain links TRBV28 to TRBJ1-6; D ambiguous. V was trimmed by 4 bases and J by 9 bases, leaving 4 bases between them. Germline values: CDR1 MDHEN, CDR2 SYDVKM. This CDR3 is 11 amino acids long. Written as DNA, the CDR3 is TGTGCCAGCAGTTGGGGTTCACCCCTCCACTTT. This codes for CASSWGSPLHF.

This clonotype has ten or more counts. The library was prepared for alpha chains; this beta chain is a stray read, so its frequency means little. The chain uses TRBV29-1 and TRBJ2-7, with TRBD2 matching over 13 bases. V lost 2 bases to trimming and J lost 2 bases; unmatched junction nucleotides: 3. Germline assignment: CDR1 SQVTM and CDR2 ANQGSEA. The CDR3 extends over 15 amino acids. The CDR3 spells CSVERLAGGAYEQYF. CDR3 sequence (DNA): TGCAGCGTTGAACGACTAGCGGGAGGAGCCTACGAGCAGTACTTC.

Notes on this clonotype: This beta chain is an unintended read in a library built for alpha chains; its size means little. The rearrangement uses TRBV5-1 and TRBJ2-3, with 8 nucleotides matching TRBD1. V lost 7 bases and J lost 5; bases outside the gene matches: 6. This CDR3 region has 13 residues. The germline gives CDR1 SGHRS, CDR2 YFSETQ. The CDR3 DNA sequence: TGCGCCAGCGGCGGGACAGGCGGAGATACGCAGTATTTT. This gives the protein CASGGTGGDTQYF.

This clonotype was counted many times. As an off-target read in a library built for alpha chains, this beta chain has a frequency of little significance. The chain combines TRBV7-8 with TRBJ2-1, with D possibly being TRBD2 (6 bases). CDR1 SGHVS and CDR2 FQNEAQ come from the germline V gene. CDR3 length: 15 amino acids. Between the trimmed V and J ends, which lost 3 bases and 7 bases, there was a span of 16 bases. The CDR3: CASSFALAAWNEQFF. The CDR3 nucleotides are TGTGCCAGCAGCTTTGCACTAGCCGCTTGGAATGAGCAGTTCTTC.

This clonotype was seen a few times. This beta chain is a stray sequence in a library constructed for alpha chains; its clone size is not meaningful. The rearrangement uses TRBV12-3 or TRBV12-4 and TRBJ1-4, with D possibly being TRBD1 (6 bases). This CDR3 spans 15 amino acids. V shed 1 base and J shed 5 bases, with 11 bases lying between them. The CDR3 coding sequence is TGTGCCAGCAGTTTAGATCCAGGGGTGAATGAAAAACTGTTTTTT. Protein sequence: CASSLDPGVNEKLFF.

This clonotype was seen many times. This beta chain lies outside the target of a library built for alpha chains; its clone size means little. V and J are TRBV20-1 and TRBJ2-3; the match to TRBD2 covers 8 bases. The CDR3 spans 15 residues. V gave up 1 base and J gave up 6 bases; unmatched junction bases: 9. The germline V gene has CDR1 DFQATT and CDR2 SNEGSKA (reference sequence). Written as DNA, the CDR3 is TGCAGTGCTAGAGCTACGGGAGGGACGACGGATACGCAGTATTTT. Translated, it gives CSARATGGTTDTQYF.

This clonotype was recorded at least ten times. This beta chain is off target for a library built for alpha chains, so its abundance means little. The chain has TRBV12-3 or TRBV12-4 and TRBJ1-2; D call uncertain. The V and J ends lost 3 bases and 8 bases respectively, with 10 bases between them. The CDR3 contains 12 residues. CDR3 loop: CASSFRDWGYTF. Written as DNA, the CDR3 is TGTGCCAGCAGTTTTAGAGATTGGGGCTACACCTTC.

This clonotype was counted at least ten times. The library was built for alpha chains, so this beta chain is an off-target read and its size means little. The chain combines TRBV5-1 with TRBJ2-7, with TRBD1 identical over 9 bases. The CDR3 consists of 13 residues. Germline V gene lookup returns CDR1 SGHRS and CDR2 YFSETQ. J lost 5 bases, V lost 5 bases, and 5 bases had no gene match. This chain's CDR3 is CASRRTGVHEQYF. CDR3 sequence (DNA): TGCGCCAGCAGACGGACAGGGGTCCACGAGCAGTACTTC.

This clonotype was counted many times. In a library made to pick up alpha chains, this beta chain is a stray read with a size that means little. V usage is TRBV4-3 and J usage is TRBJ2-7; 9 nucleotides match TRBD2. This CDR3 has 15 amino acids. V shed 4 bases and J 2 bases; nucleotides not matched to a gene: 6. From germline, CDR1 is LGHNA and CDR2 YSLEER. Written as DNA, the CDR3 is TGCGCCAGCAGCCGCGGGCCTAGCGGGACCTACGAGCAGTACTTC. Translation: CASSRGPSGTYEQYF.

This clonotype was observed at least ten times. A library prepared for alpha chains yielded this beta chain as an off-target read; its size is of little meaning. CDR3 loop: CAIRTVGGSSGANVLTF. The CDR3, as DNA: TGTGCCATCAGGACGGTGGGCGGAAGCTCTGGGGCCAACGTCCTGACTTTC. The V gene is TRBV10-3, the J gene TRBJ2-6; no firm D call. The CDR3 is made up of 17 amino acids. V lost 6 bases and J 0 bases, leaving 15 bases between the germline ends. The germline V gene encodes CDR1 ENHRY and CDR2 SYGVKD.

This clonotype qualifies as medium-sized (0.01 to 0.1%). Within a library made for alpha chains, this beta chain is off target, and its count is uninformative. The J gene is TRBJ1-5, the V gene TRBV24-1; tentative D call: TRBD1 (5 bases). CDR3 length equals 12 residues. Germline CDR1 and CDR2: KGHDR and SFDVKD. Deletions cut 12 bases from V and 4 bases from J, with 12 bases between. The DNA of the CDR3 is TGTGCCCCGGGGGGGGGGAATCAGCCCCAGCATTTT. Amino acids: CAPGGGNQPQHF.

This clonotype is labeled as medium-sized (0.01 to 0.1%). Little can be read into the size of this beta chain, an off-target read in a library designed for alpha chains. The rearrangement joins TRBV5-4 to TRBJ2-4; D call uncertain. V dropped 4 bases and J dropped 8 bases, with 7 bases sitting between them. Germline-derived CDR1 and CDR2 are SGHNT and YYREEE (reference sequence). This CDR3 is built from 11 residues. The CDR3 sequence: CASSVRDIQYF. CDR3 DNA sequence: TGTGCCAGCAGCGTTCGAGACATTCAGTACTTC.

Concerning this clonotype itself: The size of this beta chain means little, since it is a stray read in a library made for alpha chains. The chain uses TRBV6-1 and TRBJ2-3; 13 nucleotides align to TRBD2. V shed 6 bases and J 4 bases; nucleotides not matched to a gene: 10. The germline V gene has CDR1 MNHNS and CDR2 SASEGT. The CDR3 runs to 17 residues. The CDR3 DNA reads as TGTGCCAGCAGGTTAAACGGACTAGCGGGAGTGGCAGATACGCAGTATTTT. Translation gives CASRLNGLAGVADTQYF.

At least ten counts were recorded for this clonotype. As an off-target read in a library built for alpha chains, this beta chain has a frequency of little significance. This CDR3 is CASSWSGSPSEQYF. The CDR3, as DNA: TGTGCCAGCAGCTGGAGCGGGAGTCCCTCCGAGCAGTACTTC. The V call is TRBV5-5, the J call TRBJ2-7; TRBD2 matches 8 bases. Germline loops: CDR1 SGHKS, CDR2 YYEKEE (reference sequence). The V and J ends lost 3 bases and 6 bases, in that order; junction bases with no gene match: 8. The CDR3 spans 14 residues.

This clonotype has a count of ten or more. This beta chain is a stray sequence in a library constructed for alpha chains; its clone size is not meaningful. The rearrangement links TRBV6-1 to TRBJ1-6; D is unresolved. The CDR3 has 15 amino acids. The germline CDR1 and CDR2 sequences are MNHNS and SASEGT. Between the trimmed V and J ends, which lost 2 bases and 3 bases, there was a span of 8 bases. The CDR3 DNA sequence: TGTGCCAGCAGTGAAATCGGGCACTATAATTCACCCCTCCACTTT. Its translation is CASSEIGHYNSPLHF.

This clonotype was seen repeatedly, ten times or more. The library was prepared for alpha chains; this beta chain is a stray read, so its frequency means little. The chain uses TRBV6-6 and TRBJ2-7; TRBD1 matches at 7 bases. This CDR3 spans 14 amino acids. J gave up 2 bases and V 8 bases, and 9 bases lay outside the gene matches. CDR1 is MNHNY, CDR2 SVGAGI, per germline (reference sequence). The CDR3 here is CASRASDRTYEQYF. The DNA of the CDR3 is TGTGCCAGCCGCGCGTCGGACAGGACCTACGAGCAGTACTTC.

Worth noting for this clonotype: The size of this beta chain means little, since it is a stray read in a library made for alpha chains. This chain connects TRBV20-1 to TRBJ2-4, with D possibly called TRBD1 or TRBD2 (5 bases each). CDR3 length: 18 residues. Germline V gene lookup returns CDR1 DFQATT and CDR2 SNEGSKA (reference sequence). V lost 1 base and J lost 0, with 19 bases in between. The CDR3 region is CSARVQPSTGTAKNIQYF. The CDR3 DNA reads TGCAGTGCTAGAGTCCAACCTTCAACCGGGACAGCCAAAAACATTCAGTACTTC.

Concerning this clonotype itself: In a library made to pick up alpha chains, this beta chain is a stray read with a size that means little. This rearrangement joins TRBV12-3 or TRBV12-4 to TRBJ1-1; 7 positions agree with TRBD1. With 2 bases clipped from V and 4 bases from J, the junction kept 1 base outside the gene matches. This CDR3 is 13 amino acids long. CDR3 nucleotides: TGTGCCAGCAGTTTAAACAGGGGCACTGAAGCTTTCTTT. Its translation: CASSLNRGTEAFF.

Many counts were recorded for this clonotype. This beta chain is an unintended read in a library built for alpha chains; its size means little. The J gene is TRBJ2-7, the V gene TRBV6-5; D may be TRBD2 (7 bases). Trimming stripped 8 bases from V and 3 bases from J, with 17 bases between. The CDR3 contains 14 residues. Germline values: CDR1 MNHEY, CDR2 SVGAGI. In DNA, the CDR3 is TGTGCCAGCTCTCGAGGGGGGGCCGTCTACGAGCAGTACTTC. Its protein is CASSRGGAVYEQYF.

About this clonotype: Because the library targeted alpha chains, this beta chain is an off-target read whose size means little. The genes are TRBV6-1 and TRBJ1-5, with TRBD1 as a possible D gene (6 bases). Germline CDR1 reads MNHNS; CDR2 reads SASEGT. There are 19 residues in the CDR3. The V and J ends lost 0 bases and 3 bases respectively, with 21 bases between them. The CDR3 DNA is TGTGCCAGCAGTGAAGCGCGACAGGTTAACGGCGCCTTCAATCAGCCCCAGCATTTT. Its protein product is CASSEARQVNGAFNQPQHF.

This clonotype came up many times. The size of this beta chain means little, since it is a stray read in a library made for alpha chains. The V and J genes are TRBV20-1 and TRBJ2-1; 7 bases line up with TRBD2. V shed 2 bases and J 10 bases; nucleotides not matched to a gene: 14. Germline-derived CDR1 and CDR2 are DFQATT and SNEGSKA (reference sequence). The CDR3 consists of 15 residues. CDR3 nucleotide sequence: TGCAGTGCTAGAAGGGGAGGCGGGAGTGAGGAGGAGCAGTTCTTC. Translating gives CSARRGGGSEEEQFF.

This clonotype has ten or more counts. Found in a library prepared for alpha chains, this beta chain is an off-target read, and its abundance has little meaning. The chain uses TRBV12-3 or TRBV12-4 and TRBJ1-2; D unresolved. The CDR3 sequence is 14 residues long. Trimming removed 4 bases at V and 2 bases at J, with 11 bases between. The CDR3 sequence is CASSSAAGNYGYTF. In DNA form, the CDR3 reads TGTGCCAGCAGTTCGGCAGCGGGCAACTATGGCTACACCTTC.

This clonotype has at least ten counts. This beta chain is off target for a library built for alpha chains, so its abundance means little. The chain couples TRBV11-2 to TRBJ1-4; unclear D gene. The V end lost 1 base, the J end lost 7 bases, and 19 bases lay between the germline ends. This CDR3 contains 17 residues. Germline V gives CDR1 SGHAT, CDR2 FQNNGV. CDR3 amino acids: CASSLGGLRGRGEKLFF. CDR3 bases: TGTGCCAGCAGCTTAGGCGGTTTGCGAGGTCGGGGTGAAAAACTGTTTTTT.

This clonotype showed up many times. The library was prepared for alpha chains; this beta chain is a stray read, so its frequency means little. The chain carries TRBV30 and TRBJ2-3; 8 nucleotides agree with TRBD2. With V trimmed by 4 bases and J by 0 bases, 9 bases remained unmatched. Germline V lookup: CDR1 GTSNPN, CDR2 SVGIG (reference sequence). The CDR3 runs 16 residues. The CDR3 region is CAWTLGASGSTDTQYF. The CDR3 coding sequence is TGTGCCTGGACCTTAGGGGCTAGCGGGAGCACAGATACGCAGTATTTT.

This clonotype was observed a handful of times. This beta chain is an off-target read within a library intended for alpha chains, so its frequency means little. The J gene is TRBJ2-3, the V gene TRBV5-1, with 14 bases matching TRBD2. The CDR3 loop spans 17 amino acids. CDR1 and CDR2 from the germline V gene are SGHRS and YFSETQ. V was pared by 4 bases and J by 3 bases, with 7 bases of the junction left unmatched. CDR3 loop: CASSTGTSGSGTDTQYF. The CDR3 DNA reads as TGCGCCAGCAGCACCGGGACTAGCGGGAGTGGGACAGATACGCAGTATTTT.